Here is one TCR beta chain with its context. The record originates from a study of CD8 T cells in Susac syndrome. The CDR3 is 11 residues long. The V end was cut by 4 bases, the J end by 7 bases, with 8 bases between. The V gene's germline CDR1 is ENHRY and CDR2 SYGVKD. The authors reverse transcribed roughly 0.5 to 1 ug RNA with random hexamers. TCRdb re-analysed the immunoSEQ multiplex PCR reads in MiXCR, keeping a single row per CDR3 protein. The sample yields 78,000 or so distinct CDR3 sequences, roughly 95% seen once. This chain joins TRBV10-3 and TRBJ2-7; the D is unclear. Input material: CD8+ T cells from PBMCs. This receptor was obtained from a human donor with multiple sclerosis. CDR3 bases: TGTGCCATCAGTGGTCAATGGGAGCAGTACTTC. This sequence encodes CAISGQWEQYF.